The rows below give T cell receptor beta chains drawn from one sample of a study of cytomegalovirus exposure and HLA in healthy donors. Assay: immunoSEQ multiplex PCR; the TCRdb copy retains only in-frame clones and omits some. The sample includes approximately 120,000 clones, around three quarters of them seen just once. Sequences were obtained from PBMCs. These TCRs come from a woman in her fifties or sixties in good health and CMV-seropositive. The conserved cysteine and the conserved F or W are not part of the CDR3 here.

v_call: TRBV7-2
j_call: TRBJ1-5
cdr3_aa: ASSRTGGPFSNQPQH

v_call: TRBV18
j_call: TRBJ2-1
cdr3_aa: ASSPVGAQIGNEQF

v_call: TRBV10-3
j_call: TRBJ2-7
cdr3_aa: AISRPDRGLYEQY

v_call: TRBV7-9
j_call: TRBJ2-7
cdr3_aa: SSSLGGPWEQY

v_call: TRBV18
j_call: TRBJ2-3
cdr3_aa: ASSPGLLGPDTQY

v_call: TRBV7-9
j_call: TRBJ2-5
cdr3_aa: ASSLGAGQGKETQY

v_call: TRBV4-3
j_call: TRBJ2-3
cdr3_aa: ASSSRTGGDDTQY

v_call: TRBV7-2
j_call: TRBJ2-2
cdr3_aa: ASSLGTGYSTGELF

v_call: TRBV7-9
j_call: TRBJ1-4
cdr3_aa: ASSHNPGQGEEKLF

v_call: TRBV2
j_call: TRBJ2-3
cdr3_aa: ASRGTSGGARDTQY

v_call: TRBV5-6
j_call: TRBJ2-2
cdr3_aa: ASSQAGVGLF

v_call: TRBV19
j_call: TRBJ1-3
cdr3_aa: ASNGQAGNTIY

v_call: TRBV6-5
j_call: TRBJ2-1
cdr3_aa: ASSPIGSSYNEQF

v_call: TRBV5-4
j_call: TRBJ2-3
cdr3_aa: ASSQTGGRPDTQY

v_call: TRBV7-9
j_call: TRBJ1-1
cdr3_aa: SSSPYRGEAF

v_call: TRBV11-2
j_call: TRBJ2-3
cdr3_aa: ASSRGGAPDTQY

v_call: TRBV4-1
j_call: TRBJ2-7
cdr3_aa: ASSQEQGSTYEQY

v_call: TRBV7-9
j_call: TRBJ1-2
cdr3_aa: ASSLVAGGLTNYGYT

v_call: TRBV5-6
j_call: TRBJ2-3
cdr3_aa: ASSLLAGTDTQY

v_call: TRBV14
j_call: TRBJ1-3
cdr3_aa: ASSHWRTGAGNTIY

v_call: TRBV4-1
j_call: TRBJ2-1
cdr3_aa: ASRLTSASSYNEQF

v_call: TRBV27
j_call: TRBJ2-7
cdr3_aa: ASRGHRPYEQY

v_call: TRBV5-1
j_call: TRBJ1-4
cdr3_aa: ASSFEGMNEKLF

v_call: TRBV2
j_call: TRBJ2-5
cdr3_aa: ASSGASGGPSAIQETQY

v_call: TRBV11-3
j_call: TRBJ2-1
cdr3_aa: ASSLDGPGTSNEQF

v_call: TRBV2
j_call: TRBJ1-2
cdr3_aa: ASSTGTPWSYGYT

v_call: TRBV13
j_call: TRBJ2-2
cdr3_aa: ASSPQTVTGELF

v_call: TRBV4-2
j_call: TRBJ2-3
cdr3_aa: ASSPVEDSSTDTQY

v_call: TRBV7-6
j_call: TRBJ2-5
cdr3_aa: ASSLGLAEIQETQY

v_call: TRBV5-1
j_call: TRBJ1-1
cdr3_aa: ASSSSGSMNTEAF

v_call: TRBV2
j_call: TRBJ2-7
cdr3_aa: ASEGVAGGYEQY

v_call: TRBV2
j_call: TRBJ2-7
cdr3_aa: ASSPTGTGNEQY

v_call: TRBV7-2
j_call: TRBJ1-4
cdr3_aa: ASSPDRGEKLF

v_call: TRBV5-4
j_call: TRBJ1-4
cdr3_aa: ASSFGGGNEKLF

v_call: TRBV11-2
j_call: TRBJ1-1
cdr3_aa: ASSRGQTEAF

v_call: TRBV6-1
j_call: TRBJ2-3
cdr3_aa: ASSGGLVFTDTQY

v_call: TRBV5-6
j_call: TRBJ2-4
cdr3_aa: ASSLITGGAKNSQY

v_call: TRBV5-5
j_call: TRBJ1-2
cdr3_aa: ASSQGGGYT

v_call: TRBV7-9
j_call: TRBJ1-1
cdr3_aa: ASSSPGVITEAF

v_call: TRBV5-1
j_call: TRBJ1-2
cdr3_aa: ASSETGGSGYT

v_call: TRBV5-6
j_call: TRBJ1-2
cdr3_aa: ASSLNREFSYGYT

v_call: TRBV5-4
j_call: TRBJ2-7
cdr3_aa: ASSPNYNPYEQY

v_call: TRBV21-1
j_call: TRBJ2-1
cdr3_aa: ASQKGGDLHYYNEQF

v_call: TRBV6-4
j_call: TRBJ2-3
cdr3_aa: ASSEQGGNTDTQY

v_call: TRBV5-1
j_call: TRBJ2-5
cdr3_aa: ASSLGGDAPWETQY

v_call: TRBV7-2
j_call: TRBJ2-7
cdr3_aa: ASNLEAGAVYEQY

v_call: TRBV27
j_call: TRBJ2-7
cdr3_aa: ASSSTGVGGEQY

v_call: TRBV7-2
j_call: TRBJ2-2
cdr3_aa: ASSVGGINTGELF

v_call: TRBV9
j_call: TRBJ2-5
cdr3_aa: ASSVGRGNVQETQY

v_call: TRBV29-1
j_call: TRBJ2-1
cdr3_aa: SVGLAGEYEQF

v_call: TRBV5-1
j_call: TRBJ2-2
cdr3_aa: ASSLGASNTGELF

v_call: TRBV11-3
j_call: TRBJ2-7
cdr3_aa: ASSLEGSGPYEQY

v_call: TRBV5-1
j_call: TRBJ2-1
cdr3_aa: ASTPTSGGNEQF

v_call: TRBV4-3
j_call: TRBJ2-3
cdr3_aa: ASSQGNSGGSDTQY